Reported below is one T cell receptor beta chain. The target antigen is unknown. By quantitative 5'-RACE with molecular barcodes, the TCR beta libraries were made. MiXCR was run by TCRdb on the 5' RACE reads, yielding one entry per CDR3 protein. The data hold around 430,000 distinct CDR3 sequences, with 17% observed a single time. This record belongs to a study of CD8 T cells in ankylosing spondylitis. The study's findings and limits: Disease-associated clonotypes exhibited CD8+ identity and were relatively infrequent in peripheral blood. Matched synovial fluid from ankylosing spondylitis patients was reported to be enriched for disease-linked clones. Blood from ankylosing spondylitis patients appeared to carry a characteristic roughly eight-variant TCR beta motif.

Trimming removed 2 bases at V and 7 bases at J, with 8 bases between. The V gene's germline CDR1 is SNHLY and CDR2 FYNNEI. This CDR3 has 12 amino acids. The V and J genes are TRBV2 and TRBJ1-2; D is unresolved. The receptor comes from a male donor with ankylosing spondylitis. Sequenced material: blood, either unsorted or a sorted T cell fraction (not recorded which). CDR3: CASSENLGGYTF. CDR3 bases: TGTGCCAGCAGTGAAAACCTAGGTGGCTACACCTTC.